Included here is one T cell receptor (beta chain) sequence, with context. This sample is drawn from a study of cytomegalovirus exposure and HLA in healthy donors. The PCR made use of 60 Vbeta and 13 Jbeta primers. Libraries were prepared by immunoSEQ multiplex PCR; TCRdb keeps only in-frame clonotypes and omits some of them. The sample holds approximately 72,000 clones, about four fifths seen once. The clonotype was recovered from a man aged 18 to 30 in good health and CMV-seronegative. Sequenced sample: PBMCs.

Written as DNA, the CDR3 is TGTGCCAGCAGCCCCCCCCAGCGGGGGGGCACAGATACGCAGTATTTT. Residues: CASSPPQRGGTDTQYF. This chain uses TRBV14 with TRBJ2-3, with TRBD2 matching over 9 bases. After removal of 4 bases from V and 1 base from J, the junction contained 6 bases not matched to a gene. The CDR3 is 16 residues long. Germline V gene data show CDR1 as SGHDN and CDR2 as FVKESK. The whole variable domain, filled in from reference TRBV14 and TRBJ2-3, reads EAGVTQFPSHSVIEKGQTVTLRCDPISGHDNLYWYRRVMGKEIKFLLHFVKESKQDESGMPNNRFLAERTGGTYSTLKVQPAELEDSGVYFCASSPPQRGGTDTQYFGPGTRLTVL.